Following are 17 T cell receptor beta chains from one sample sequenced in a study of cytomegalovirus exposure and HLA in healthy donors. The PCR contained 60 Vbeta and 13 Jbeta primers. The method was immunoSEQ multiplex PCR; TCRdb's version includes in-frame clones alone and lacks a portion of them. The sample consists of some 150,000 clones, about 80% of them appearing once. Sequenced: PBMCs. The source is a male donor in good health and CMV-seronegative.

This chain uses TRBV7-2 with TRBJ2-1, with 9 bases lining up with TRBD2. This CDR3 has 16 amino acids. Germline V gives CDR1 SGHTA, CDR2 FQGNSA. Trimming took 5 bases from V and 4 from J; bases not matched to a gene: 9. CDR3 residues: CASSPPGAGGYNEQFF. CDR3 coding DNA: TGTGCCAGCAGCCCACCGGGAGCGGGGGGATACAATGAGCAGTTCTTC.

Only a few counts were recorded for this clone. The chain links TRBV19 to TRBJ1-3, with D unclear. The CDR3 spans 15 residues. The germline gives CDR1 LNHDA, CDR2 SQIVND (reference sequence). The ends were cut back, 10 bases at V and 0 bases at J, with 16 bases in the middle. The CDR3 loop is CATGLYQSSGNTIYF. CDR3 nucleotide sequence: TGTGCCACAGGACTGTACCAGAGCTCTGGAAACACCATATATTTT.

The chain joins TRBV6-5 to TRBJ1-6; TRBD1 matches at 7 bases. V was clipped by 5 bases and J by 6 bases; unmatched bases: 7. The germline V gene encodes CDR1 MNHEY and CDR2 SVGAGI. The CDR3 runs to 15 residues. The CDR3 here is CASSPRWDSNSPLHF. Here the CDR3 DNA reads TGTGCCAGCAGTCCTCGTTGGGACAGTAATTCACCCCTCCACTTT.

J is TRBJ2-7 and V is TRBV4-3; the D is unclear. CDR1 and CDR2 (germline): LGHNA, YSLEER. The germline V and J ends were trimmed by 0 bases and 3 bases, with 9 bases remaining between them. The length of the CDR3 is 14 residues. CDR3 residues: CASSQDLGNYEQYF. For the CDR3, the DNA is TGCGCCAGCAGCCAAGATCTAGGAAACTACGAGCAGTACTTC.

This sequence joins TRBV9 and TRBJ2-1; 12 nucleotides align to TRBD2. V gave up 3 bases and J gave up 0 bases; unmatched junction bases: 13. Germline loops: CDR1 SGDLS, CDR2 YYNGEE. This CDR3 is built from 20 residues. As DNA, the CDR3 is TGTGCCAGCAGCGGTCAGACTAGCGGGGGTGCCCCGAGCTCCTACAATGAGCAGTTCTTC. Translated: CASSGQTSGGAPSSYNEQFF.

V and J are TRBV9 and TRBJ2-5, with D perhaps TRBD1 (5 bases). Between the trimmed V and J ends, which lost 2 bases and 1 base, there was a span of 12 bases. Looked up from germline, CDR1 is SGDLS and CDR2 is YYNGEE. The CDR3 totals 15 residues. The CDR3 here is CASSVARQPQETQYF. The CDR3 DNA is TGTGCCAGCAGCGTGGCAAGACAGCCCCAAGAGACCCAGTACTTC.

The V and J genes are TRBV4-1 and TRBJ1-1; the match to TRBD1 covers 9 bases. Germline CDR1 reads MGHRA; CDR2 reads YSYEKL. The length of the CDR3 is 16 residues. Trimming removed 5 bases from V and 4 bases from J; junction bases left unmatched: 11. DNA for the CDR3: TGCGCCAGCAGCTACCCGGGACAGGGTAGGGCCACTGAAGCTTTCTTT. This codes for CASSYPGQGRATEAFF.

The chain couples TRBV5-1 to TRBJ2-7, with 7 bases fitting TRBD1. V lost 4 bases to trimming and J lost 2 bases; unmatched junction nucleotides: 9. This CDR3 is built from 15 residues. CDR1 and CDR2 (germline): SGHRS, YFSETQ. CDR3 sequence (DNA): TGCGCCAGCAGCCGCATCGGGACAGACACCTACGAGCAGTACTTC. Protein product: CASSRIGTDTYEQYF.

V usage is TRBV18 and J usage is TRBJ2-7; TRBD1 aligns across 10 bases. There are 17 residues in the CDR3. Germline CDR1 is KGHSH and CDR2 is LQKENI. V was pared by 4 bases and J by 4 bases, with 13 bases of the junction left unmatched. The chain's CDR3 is CASSQGASGTGVYEQYF. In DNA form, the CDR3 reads TGTGCCAGCTCACAGGGGGCTTCCGGGACAGGGGTGTACGAGCAGTACTTC.

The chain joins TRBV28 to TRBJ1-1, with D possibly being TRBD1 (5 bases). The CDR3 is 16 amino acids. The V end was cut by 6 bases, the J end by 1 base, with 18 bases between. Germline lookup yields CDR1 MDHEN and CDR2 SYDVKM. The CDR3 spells CASSEFRGEWNTEAFF. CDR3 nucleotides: TGTGCCAGCAGCGAGTTTAGGGGTGAATGGAACACTGAAGCTTTCTTT. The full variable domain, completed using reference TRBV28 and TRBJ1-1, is DVKVTQSSRYLVKRTGEKVFLECVQDMDHENMFWYRQDPGLGLRLIYFSYDVKMKEKGDIPEGYSVSREKKERFSLILESASTNQTSMYLCASSEFRGEWNTEAFFGQGTRLTVV.

The CDR3 spells CASSLARTSGGYNEQFF. The CDR3 coding sequence is TGTGCCAGCAGCTTGGCCCGGACTAGCGGGGGGTACAATGAGCAGTTCTTC. The chain has TRBV5-6 and TRBJ2-1; 14 bases line up with TRBD2. Germline V gene sequence: CDR1 SGHDT, CDR2 YYEEEE. V dropped 0 bases and J dropped 4; count of bases not matched to a gene: 3. This CDR3 contains 17 residues.

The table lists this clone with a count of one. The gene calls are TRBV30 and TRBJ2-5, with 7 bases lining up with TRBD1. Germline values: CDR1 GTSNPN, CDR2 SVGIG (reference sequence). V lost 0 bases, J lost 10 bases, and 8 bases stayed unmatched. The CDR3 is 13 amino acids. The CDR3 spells CAWSVVGTADQYF. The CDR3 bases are TGTGCCTGGAGTGTAGTCGGGACAGCGGACCAGTACTTC.

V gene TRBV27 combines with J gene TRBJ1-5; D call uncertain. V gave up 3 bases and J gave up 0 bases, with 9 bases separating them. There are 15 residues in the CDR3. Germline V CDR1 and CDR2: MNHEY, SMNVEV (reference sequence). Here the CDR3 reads CASSLEGLSNQPQHF. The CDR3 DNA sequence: TGTGCCAGCAGTTTGGAGGGCCTTAGCAATCAGCCCCAGCATTTT.

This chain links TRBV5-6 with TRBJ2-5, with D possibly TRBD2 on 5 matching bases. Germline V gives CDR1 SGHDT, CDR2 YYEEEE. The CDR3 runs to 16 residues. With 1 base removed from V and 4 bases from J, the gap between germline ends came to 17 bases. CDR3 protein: CASSLLRARYRETQYF. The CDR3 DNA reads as TGTGCCAGCAGCTTGTTGAGGGCAAGGTACCGAGAGACCCAGTACTTC.

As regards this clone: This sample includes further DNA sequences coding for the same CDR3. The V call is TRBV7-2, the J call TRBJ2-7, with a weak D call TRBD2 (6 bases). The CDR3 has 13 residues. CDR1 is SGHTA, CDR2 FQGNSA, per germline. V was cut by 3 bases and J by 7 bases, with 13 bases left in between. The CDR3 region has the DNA TGTGCCAGCAGCTTCCCAAGCGGGTATGAGCAGTACTTC. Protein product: CASSFPSGYEQYF.

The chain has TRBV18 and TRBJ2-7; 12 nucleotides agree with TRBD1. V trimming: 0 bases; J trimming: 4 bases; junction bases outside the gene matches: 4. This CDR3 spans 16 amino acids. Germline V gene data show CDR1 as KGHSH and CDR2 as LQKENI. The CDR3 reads CASSPPGTGGTYEQYF. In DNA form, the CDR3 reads TGTGCCAGCTCACCACCAGGGACAGGGGGCACTTACGAGCAGTACTTC.

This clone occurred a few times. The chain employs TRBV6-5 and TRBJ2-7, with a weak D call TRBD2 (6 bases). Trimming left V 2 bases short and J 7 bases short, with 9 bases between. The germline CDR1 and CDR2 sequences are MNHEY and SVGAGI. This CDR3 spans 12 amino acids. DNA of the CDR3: TGTGCCAGCAGTTACGGGGGGTGGGAGCAGTACTTC. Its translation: CASSYGGWEQYF.